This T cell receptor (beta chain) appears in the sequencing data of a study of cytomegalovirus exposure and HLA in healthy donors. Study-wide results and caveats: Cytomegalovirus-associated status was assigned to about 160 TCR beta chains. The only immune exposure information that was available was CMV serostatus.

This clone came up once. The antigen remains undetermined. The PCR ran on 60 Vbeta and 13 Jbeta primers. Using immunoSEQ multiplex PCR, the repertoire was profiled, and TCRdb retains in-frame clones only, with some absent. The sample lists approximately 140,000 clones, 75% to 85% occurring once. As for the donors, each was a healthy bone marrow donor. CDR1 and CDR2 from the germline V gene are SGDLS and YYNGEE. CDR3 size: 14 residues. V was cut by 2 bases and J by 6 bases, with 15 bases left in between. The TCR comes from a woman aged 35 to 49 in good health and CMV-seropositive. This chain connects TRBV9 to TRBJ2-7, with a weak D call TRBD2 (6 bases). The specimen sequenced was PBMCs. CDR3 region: CASSVTEGFSEQYF. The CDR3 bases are TGTGCCAGCAGCGTTACGGAGGGTTTCAGCGAGCAGTACTTC.